Following are 12 T cell receptor beta chains from one sample sequenced in a study of T cell repertoires in cytomegalovirus infection. The antigens for these receptors are not known. TCRdb redid the calling of the reads with MiXCR, one entry per CDR3 protein. The sample includes around 360,000 distinct CDR3 sequences, about 35% of them seen just once. The source was cultured PBMCs, collected from culture after CMV antigen stimulation. The receptors come from a human donor in good health (CMV status not recorded). Some clones in this sample may be carry-over from other donors' samples.

The chain has TRBV6-2 or TRBV6-3 and TRBJ2-1, with D possibly TRBD1 on 6 matching bases. The CDR3 totals 17 residues. The V and J ends lost 8 bases and 8 bases respectively, with 28 bases between them. The germline gives CDR1 MNHEY, CDR2 SVGEGT. The CDR3: CASSGTRGAPGVDEQFF. Here the CDR3 DNA reads TGTGCCAGCTCCGGAACGAGGGGCGCCCCAGGGGTGGATGAGCAGTTCTTC.

This clonotype occurred a few times. The V gene is TRBV28, the J gene TRBJ1-2; unclear D gene. V lost 3 bases to trimming and J lost 3 bases, with 8 bases between them. This CDR3 region has 13 residues. Germline loops: CDR1 MDHEN, CDR2 SYDVKM. CDR3 nucleotide sequence: TGTGCCAGCAGTTTGGTAGCGCACTATGGCTACACCTTC. Amino acid sequence: CASSLVAHYGYTF.

The chain is built from TRBV18 and TRBJ1-1; weak D call: TRBD1 (5 bases). V lost 0 bases, J lost 5 bases, and 13 bases lay in between. The CDR3 runs to 15 residues. CDR1 and CDR2 (germline): KGHSH, LQKENI. The CDR3 DNA reads TGTGCCAGCTCACCACCGGGACGGCGGGGGACTGAAGCTTTCTTT. Translation gives CASSPPGRRGTEAFF. Together with reference TRBV18 and TRBJ1-1, the CDR3 gives the full variable domain: NAGVMQNPRHLVRRRGQEARLRCSPMKGHSHVYWYRQLPEEGLKFMVYLQKENIIDESGMPKERFSAEFPKEGPSILRIQQVVRGDSAAYFCASSPPGRRGTEAFFGQGTRLTVV.

The chain joins TRBV4-1 to TRBJ2-5, with 8 bases matching TRBD2. Germline V gene data show CDR1 as MGHRA and CDR2 as YSYEKL. The CDR3 totals 16 residues. V gave up 3 bases and J gave up 7 bases; unmatched junction bases: 13. CDR3 bases: TGCGCCAGCAGCCAGATCGGGGGGGCTATTACCGGGACCCAGTACTTC. Translation: CASSQIGGAITGTQYF.

This clonotype was detected a few times. The gene calls are TRBV12-3 or TRBV12-4 and TRBJ2-2; D ambiguous. Trimming shortened V by 7 bases and J by 1 base, and 10 bases separated the two germline ends. The CDR3 contains 14 residues. Here the CDR3 reads CASKDLVNTGELFF. The CDR3 DNA reads TGTGCCAGCAAAGATCTAGTGAACACCGGGGAGCTGTTTTTT.

This clonotype was seen a few times. The rearrangement uses TRBV7-8 and TRBJ1-2; D remains unclear. CDR3 length: 16 amino acids. Germline CDR1 is SGHVS and CDR2 is FQNEAQ. V lost 4 bases to trimming and J lost 5 bases, with 20 bases between them. The CDR3 DNA is TGTGCCAGCAGCTCCCTAGACCTCGGTGCGGGGTATGGCTACACCTTC. Protein product: CASSSLDLGAGYGYTF. Together with reference TRBV7-8 and TRBJ1-2, the CDR3 gives the full variable domain: GAGVSQSPRYKVAKRGQDVALRCDPISGHVSLFWYQQALGQGPEFLTYFQNEAQLDKSGLPSDRFFAERPEGSVSTLKIQRTQQEDSAVYLCASSSLDLGAGYGYTFGSGTRLTVV.

Concerning this clonotype itself: The junction departs from the called germline gene at one end, perhaps through a read error. The genes are TRBV29-1 and TRBJ2-7; 7 nucleotides line up with TRBD1. Germline V gene data show CDR1 as SQVTM and CDR2 as ANQGSEA. The CDR3 has 12 amino acids. The CDR3 nucleotides read TGCAGCGTAGAAGTGGCAGGGGGCGAGCAGTACTTC. The encoded protein is CSVEVAGGEQYF.

This clonotype was recorded at least ten times. The chain combines TRBV7-8 with TRBJ1-1; D possibly corresponds to TRBD1 (5 bases). This CDR3 spans 13 amino acids. The V and J ends lost 1 base and 7 bases respectively, with 10 bases between them. Germline V gene lookup returns CDR1 SGHVS and CDR2 FQNEAQ. CDR3 sequence reads: CASSLGRVVEAFF. For the CDR3, the DNA is TGTGCCAGCAGCTTAGGCAGGGTGGTTGAAGCTTTCTTT. The full variable domain, its missing parts supplied by reference TRBV7-8 and TRBJ1-1, is GAGVSQSPRYKVAKRGQDVALRCDPISGHVSLFWYQQALGQGPEFLTYFQNEAQLDKSGLPSDRFFAERPEGSVSTLKIQRTQQEDSAVYLCASSLGRVVEAFFGQGTRLTVV.

This clonotype was counted between two and nine times. The V and J genes are TRBV24-1 and TRBJ2-3; 12 bases are a match to TRBD1. Germline V CDR1 and CDR2: KGHDR, SFDVKD. Losses at the gene ends were 6 bases for V and 4 bases for J; bases not matched to a gene: 13. This CDR3 has 18 residues. The CDR3 DNA reads TGTGCCACCAGTCCCCGGTCCCGGGACAGGGGGCCCGCAGATACGCAGTATTTT. Protein sequence: CATSPRSRDRGPADTQYF.

V and J are TRBV7-2 and TRBJ2-7; D may be TRBD2 (5 bases). V lost 4 bases, J lost 5 bases, and 12 bases lay in between. CDR3 size: 13 residues. From germline, CDR1 is SGHTA and CDR2 FQGNSA. CDR3 amino acids: CASSSGIGNEQYF. CDR3 coding DNA: TGTGCCAGCAGCTCGGGGATTGGGAACGAGCAGTACTTC.

This clonotype has only a few counts. The chain uses TRBV7-9 and TRBJ1-4; D is perhaps TRBD1 (6 bases). Germline values: CDR1 SEHNR, CDR2 FQNEAQ (reference sequence). V was shortened by 9 bases and J by 4 bases, with 12 bases between the two germline ends. CDR3 length: 13 residues. In DNA, the CDR3 is TGTGCCAGTCAAGGGGGAAATAATGAAAAACTGTTTTTT. Translated: CASQGGNNEKLFF.

The CDR3 sequence: CASSFGRVPYNEQFF. The CDR3 DNA sequence: TGTGCCAGCAGCTTTGGGCGGGTCCCATACAATGAGCAGTTCTTC. The rearrangement links TRBV7-2 to TRBJ2-1; weak D call: TRBD2 (5 bases). The V end was cut by 3 bases, the J end by 4 bases, with 13 bases between. Germline V CDR1 and CDR2: SGHTA, FQGNSA. This CDR3 is 15 amino acids long.